Presented here are 29 T cell receptor beta chains from one specimen sequenced in a study of T cell responses to AZD1222 COVID-19 vaccine. The protocol was immunoSEQ multiplex PCR, while the TCRdb copy is restricted to in-frame clones and leaves out a portion. Here the sample spans roughly 120,000 clones, about 91% being singletons. Here the sequenced sample was peripheral blood, taken on day 0 of AZD1222 vaccination. These receptors came from an adult in good health.

The chain employs TRBV3-1 (or the pseudogene TRBV3-2) and TRBJ1-6; the match to TRBD1 covers 12 bases. Trimming at V came to 4 bases and at J to 7 bases, leaving 11 bases not matched to a gene. The CDR3 covers 18 residues. Germline V lookup: CDR1 LGHDT, CDR2 YNNKEL (reference sequence). CDR3 protein: CASSRPQGTGGLNSPLHF. The CDR3 bases are TGTGCCAGCAGCCGCCCTCAGGGGACAGGGGGCTTAAATTCACCCCTCCACTTT.

The chain joins TRBV5-4 to TRBJ1-3; no clear D gene. V lost 2 bases, J lost 2 bases, and 8 bases lay in between. Germline values: CDR1 SGHNT, CDR2 YYREEE (reference sequence). The CDR3 totals 14 residues. The CDR3 here is CASSLRGTGNTIYF. The CDR3 nucleotides read TGTGCCAGCAGCTTACGAGGTACTGGAAACACCATATATTTT.

In DNA form, the CDR3 reads TGTGCCAGCAGCTCTGGAAGGGGGGGGCAAGGAGAAAAACTGTTTTTT. It encodes CASSSGRGGQGEKLFF. This chain connects TRBV9 to TRBJ1-4, with D perhaps matching TRBD1 (6 bases). Germline V lookup: CDR1 SGDLS, CDR2 YYNGEE. The CDR3 has 16 amino acids. The V end lost 4 bases, the J end lost 8 bases, and 21 bases lay between the germline ends.

V and J are TRBV24-1 and TRBJ1-2; 7 bases are shared with TRBD1. CDR3 length: 15 residues. V shed 3 bases and J 5 bases; nucleotides not matched to a gene: 8. The V gene's germline CDR1 is KGHDR and CDR2 SFDVKD. This CDR3 is CATSDPQGTDYGYTF. For the CDR3, the DNA is TGTGCCACCAGTGATCCGCAGGGGACAGATTATGGCTACACCTTC.

This chain connects TRBV13 to TRBJ2-2, with 9 bases matching TRBD2. V shed 5 bases and J 5 bases; nucleotides not matched to a gene: 15. This CDR3 is built from 18 residues. Per the germline V gene, CDR1 is PRHDT and CDR2 is FYEKMQ (reference sequence). The CDR3 DNA reads TGTGCCAGCAGCCCCATGGTAGCGGGGGCCCGGGGAACCGGGGAGCTGTTTTTT. It codes for CASSPMVAGARGTGELFF.

The rearrangement links TRBV19 to TRBJ2-1; no clear D gene. CDR1 is LNHDA and CDR2 is SQIVND in the germline V gene (reference sequence). The CDR3 loop spans 13 amino acids. Trimming took 3 bases from V and 5 from J, leaving 8 bases between them. The CDR3 DNA reads TGTGCCAGTAGTATGGTTCAGAACAATGAGCAGTTCTTC. This gives the protein CASSMVQNNEQFF.

This clone came up a few times. CDR3 DNA sequence: TGCGCCAGCAGCTTGGATGGACAGTCAGGGGCCTACTATGGCTACACCTTC. Its translation is CASSLDGQSGAYYGYTF. J is TRBJ1-2 and V is TRBV5-1; D possibly corresponds to TRBD1 (6 bases). The length of the CDR3 is 17 residues. Between the trimmed V and J ends, which lost 0 bases and 3 bases, there was a span of 18 bases. Germline lookup yields CDR1 SGHRS and CDR2 YFSETQ.

The chain couples TRBV6-1 to TRBJ1-1, with D unresolved. Germline V gene lookup returns CDR1 MNHNS and CDR2 SASEGT. V was pared by 2 bases and J by 1 base, with 11 bases between. The CDR3 contains 15 residues. This chain's CDR3 is CASSELGGPNTEAFF. The CDR3 nucleotides read TGTGCCAGCAGTGAATTGGGCGGCCCGAACACTGAAGCTTTCTTT.

This chain joins TRBV5-1 and TRBJ2-7; D gene ambiguous. The CDR3 consists of 15 residues. Germline V gene sequence: CDR1 SGHRS, CDR2 YFSETQ. V was trimmed by 0 bases and J by 3 bases, leaving 13 bases between them. CDR3 nucleotides: TGCGCCAGCAGCTTGGCAGCCAACGTACTCTACGAGCAGTACTTC. Its protein is CASSLAANVLYEQYF.

The chain has TRBV2 and TRBJ1-4; 7 bases map to TRBD1. Per germline, CDR1 SNHLY and CDR2 FYNNEI. The length of the CDR3 is 15 residues. Unmatched junction bases numbered 9, after V lost 3 bases and J lost 8 bases. CDR3 loop: CASSELRTGGEKLFF. CDR3 in DNA: TGTGCCAGCAGTGAGCTCCGGACAGGCGGGGAAAAACTGTTTTTT.

The chain combines TRBV5-1 with TRBJ1-4, with D perhaps matching TRBD1 (5 bases). Between the trimmed V and J ends, which lost 1 base and 0 bases, there was a span of 7 bases. Germline loops: CDR1 SGHRS, CDR2 YFSETQ. The length of the CDR3 is 15 residues. The CDR3 region is CASSLTGATNEKLFF. In DNA, the CDR3 is TGCGCCAGCAGCTTGACAGGCGCAACTAATGAAAAACTGTTTTTT.

The CDR3, as DNA: TGTGCCAGCTCCGCGTCCCCGGGTTTGGGGGAGACCCAGTACTTC. It yields the protein CASSASPGLGETQYF. The rearrangement links TRBV18 to TRBJ2-5; D gene ambiguous. This CDR3 comprises 15 residues. Germline CDR1 KGHSH, CDR2 LQKENI. Trimming left V 6 bases short and J 5 bases short, with 19 bases between.

V usage is TRBV24-1 and J usage is TRBJ1-5, with D perhaps matching TRBD1 (5 bases). CDR1 is KGHDR and CDR2 is SFDVKD in the germline V gene. With 5 bases removed from V and 7 bases from J, the gap between germline ends came to 11 bases. The CDR3 has 13 amino acids. CDR3 DNA sequence: TGTGCCACCAGTGGCGAGTGGGGGCAGCCCCAGCATTTT. Residues: CATSGEWGQPQHF.

The chain carries TRBV4-3 and TRBJ2-1, with D uncertain. V was shortened by 0 bases and J by 0 bases, with 15 bases between the two germline ends. The germline V gene encodes CDR1 LGHNA and CDR2 YSLEER. The CDR3 is made up of 18 amino acids. Here the CDR3 reads CASSQDRWAASSYNEQFF. CDR3 in DNA: TGCGCCAGCAGCCAAGATCGGTGGGCGGCTAGCTCCTACAATGAGCAGTTCTTC.

J is TRBJ2-4 and V is TRBV7-2; 7 nucleotides match TRBD1. The CDR3 contains 14 residues. The V gene end was trimmed by 5 bases and the J gene end by 3 bases; junction bases not matched to a gene: 4. Germline-derived CDR1 and CDR2 are SGHTA and FQGNSA. CDR3 residues: CASSDRVGKNIQYF. Written as DNA, the CDR3 is TGTGCCAGCAGCGACAGGGTTGGCAAAAACATTCAGTACTTC.

A single count supports this clone. The DNA for the CDR3 is TGTGCCAGCAGCTTAGATGCCCTACAGCACAATGAGCAGTTCTTC. Its protein product is CASSLDALQHNEQFF. The chain couples TRBV7-2 to TRBJ2-1; D ambiguous. Trimming shortened V by 1 base and J by 5 bases, and 12 bases separated the two germline ends. The CDR3 totals 15 residues. Per the germline V gene, CDR1 is SGHTA and CDR2 is FQGNSA.

The chain couples TRBV15 to TRBJ2-4, with D possibly TRBD1 on 5 matching bases. The CDR3 has 17 amino acids. V lost 1 base and J lost 0, with 13 bases in between. Germline V gene data show CDR1 as LNHNV and CDR2 as YYDKDF (reference sequence). The CDR3 DNA reads as TGTGCCACCAGCAGAGGGGGCGGAGAAATAGCCAAAAACATTCAGTACTTC. Translating gives CATSRGGGEIAKNIQYF.

This clone was observed a single time. The CDR3 sequence is CASSRPRGGPNTGELFF. In DNA, the CDR3 is TGTGCCAGCAGTCGACCTCGGGGGGGTCCGAACACCGGGGAGCTGTTTTTT. The chain combines TRBV7-3 with TRBJ2-2, with TRBD2 matching 8 bases. V was clipped by 6 bases and J by 0 bases; unmatched bases: 9. Per the germline V gene, CDR1 is SGHTA and CDR2 is FQGTGA. The CDR3 length is 17 residues.

V is TRBV19 and J is TRBJ1-1; tentative D call: TRBD1 (6 bases). V lost 7 bases and J lost 8, with 17 bases in between. The CDR3 contains 13 residues. Germline lookup yields CDR1 LNHDA and CDR2 SQIVND (reference sequence). The CDR3 protein is CASNPTGIREAFF. CDR3 coding DNA: TGTGCCAGTAATCCAACAGGGATAAGGGAAGCTTTCTTT.

V and J are TRBV3-1 (or the pseudogene TRBV3-2) and TRBJ2-7; tentative D call: TRBD1 (5 bases). The CDR3 sequence is 14 residues long. CDR1 is LGHDT and CDR2 is YNNKEL in the germline V gene (reference sequence). The V end was cut by 2 bases, the J end by 2 bases, with 10 bases between. CDR3 in amino acids: CASSQTRQTYEQYF. CDR3 sequence (DNA): TGTGCCAGCAGCCAAACGAGACAGACCTACGAGCAGTACTTC.

V is TRBV20-1 and J is TRBJ1-2; D is unclear. From germline, CDR1 is DFQATT and CDR2 SNEGSKA (reference sequence). The CDR3 loop spans 11 amino acids. The CDR3 sequence is CRAESGYGYTF. The CDR3 DNA sequence: TGCAGGGCAGAGTCCGGCTATGGCTACACCTTC.

The chain is built from TRBV4-2 and TRBJ2-2, with D tentatively TRBD2 (6 bases). V was shortened by 1 base and J by 0 bases, with 12 bases between the two germline ends. The germline V gene encodes CDR1 LGHNA and CDR2 YNFKEQ. The CDR3 consists of 17 residues. The CDR3 nucleotides read TGTGCCAGCAGCCAAGTCGCCGGCGGGGCGAACACCGGGGAGCTGTTTTTT. Its translation is CASSQVAGGANTGELFF.

V is TRBV7-3 and J is TRBJ2-3; no clear D gene. The V gene's germline CDR1 is SGHTA and CDR2 FQGTGA. The ends were cut back, 2 bases at V and 1 base at J, with 7 bases in the middle. This CDR3 comprises 14 residues. This CDR3 is CASSLFPGTDTQYF. CDR3 nucleotides: TGTGCCAGCAGCTTATTTCCGGGCACAGATACGCAGTATTTT.

The chain carries TRBV7-9 and TRBJ2-1, with 7 positions matching TRBD2. The CDR3 length is 11 residues. V shed 4 bases and J 9 bases; nucleotides not matched to a gene: 0. The germline V gene has CDR1 SEHNR and CDR2 FQNEAQ (reference sequence). The CDR3 loop is CASSWGGEQFF. The CDR3 bases are TGTGCCAGCAGCTGGGGGGGTGAGCAGTTCTTC.

The rearrangement uses TRBV4-1 and TRBJ2-2; D tentatively fits TRBD1 or TRBD2 (5 bases each). The CDR3 length is 14 residues. Germline CDR1 is MGHRA and CDR2 is YSYEKL. With 1 base removed from V and 7 bases from J, the gap between germline ends came to 10 bases. CDR3: CASSQGGSDGELFF. CDR3 bases: TGCGCCAGCAGCCAAGGGGGGTCTGACGGGGAGCTGTTTTTT.

This sequence joins TRBV3-1 (or the pseudogene TRBV3-2) and TRBJ2-7, with no clear D. With 4 bases removed from V and 2 bases from J, the gap between germline ends came to 9 bases. The CDR3 contains 13 residues. Germline V gives CDR1 LGHDT, CDR2 YNNKEL (reference sequence). The CDR3 DNA reads as TGTGCCAGCAGCCCCTACGGTGCCTACGAGCAGTACTTC. This encodes CASSPYGAYEQYF.

The chain is built from TRBV9 and TRBJ2-3; the D call may be TRBD1 or TRBD2 (6 bases each). The length of the CDR3 is 13 residues. Germline V gives CDR1 SGDLS, CDR2 YYNGEE. Trimming took 0 bases from V and 6 from J, leaving 8 bases between them. CDR3 protein: CASSVGGGDTQYF. CDR3 sequence (DNA): TGTGCCAGCAGCGTAGGAGGGGGGGATACGCAGTATTTT.

This chain joins TRBV7-2 and TRBJ2-1; D call uncertain. The CDR3 covers 15 residues. Germline CDR1 reads SGHTA; CDR2 reads FQGNSA. V gave up 0 bases and J gave up 4 bases, with 10 bases separating them. The CDR3 coding sequence is TGTGCCAGCAGCTTAGCGTCGGCGATTTACAATGAGCAGTTCTTC. Its translation is CASSLASAIYNEQFF.

The chain links TRBV10-1 to TRBJ2-2; 7 nucleotides line up with TRBD1. The germline CDR1 and CDR2 sequences are WNHNN and SYGVQD (reference sequence). The CDR3 is 14 amino acids. V trimming: 8 bases; J trimming: 5 bases; junction bases outside the gene matches: 8. CDR3 sequence (DNA): TGCGCCAGCCGTCCAGGGGGAGAGACCGGGGAGCTGTTTTTT. Its protein is CASRPGGETGELFF.